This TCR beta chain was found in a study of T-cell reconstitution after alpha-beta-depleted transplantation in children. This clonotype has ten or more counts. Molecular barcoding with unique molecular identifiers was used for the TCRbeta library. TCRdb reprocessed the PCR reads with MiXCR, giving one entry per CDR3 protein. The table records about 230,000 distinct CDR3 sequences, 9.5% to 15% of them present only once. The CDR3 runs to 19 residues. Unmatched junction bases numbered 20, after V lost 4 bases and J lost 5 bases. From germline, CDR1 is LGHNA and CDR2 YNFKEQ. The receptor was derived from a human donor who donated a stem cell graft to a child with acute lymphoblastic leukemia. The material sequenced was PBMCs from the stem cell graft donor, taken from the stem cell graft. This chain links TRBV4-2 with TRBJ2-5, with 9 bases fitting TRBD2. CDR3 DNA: TGTGCCAGCAGCCGGGGTAATACGGCTGGGCGGGAGGGTTTGGAGACCCAGTACTTC. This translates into CASSRGNTAGREGLETQYF.